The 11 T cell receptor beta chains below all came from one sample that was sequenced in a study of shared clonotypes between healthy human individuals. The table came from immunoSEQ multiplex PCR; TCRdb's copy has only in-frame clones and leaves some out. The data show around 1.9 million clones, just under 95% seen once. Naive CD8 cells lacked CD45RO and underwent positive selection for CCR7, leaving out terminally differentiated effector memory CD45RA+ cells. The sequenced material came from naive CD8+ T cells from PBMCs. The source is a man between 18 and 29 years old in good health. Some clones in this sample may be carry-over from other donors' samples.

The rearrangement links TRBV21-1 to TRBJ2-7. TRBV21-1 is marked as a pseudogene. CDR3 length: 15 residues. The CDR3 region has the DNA TGTGCCAGCAGCAAAAACACGGCAGTTCGATACGAGCAGTACTTC. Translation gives CASSKNTAVRYEQYF.

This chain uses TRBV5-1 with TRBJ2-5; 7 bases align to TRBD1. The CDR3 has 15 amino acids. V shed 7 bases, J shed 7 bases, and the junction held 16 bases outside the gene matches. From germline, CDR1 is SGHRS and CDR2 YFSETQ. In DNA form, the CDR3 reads TGCGCCAGCGACGGGACAGTAATGCCTAGTGGGACCCAGTACTTC. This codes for CASDGTVMPSGTQYF.

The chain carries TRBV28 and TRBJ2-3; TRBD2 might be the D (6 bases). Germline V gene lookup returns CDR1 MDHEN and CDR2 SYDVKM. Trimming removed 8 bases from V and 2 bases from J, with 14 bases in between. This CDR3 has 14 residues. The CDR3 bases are TGTGCCAGCGCCTTGTCGGGGGTCACAGATACGCAGTATTTT. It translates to CASALSGVTDTQYF.

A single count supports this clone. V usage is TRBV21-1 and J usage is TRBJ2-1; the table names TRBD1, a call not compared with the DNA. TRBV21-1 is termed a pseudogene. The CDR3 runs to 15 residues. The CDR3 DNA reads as TGTGCCAGCAGTATGGACAGGAGCTCCTACAATGAGCAGTTCTTC. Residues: CASSMDRSSYNEQFF.

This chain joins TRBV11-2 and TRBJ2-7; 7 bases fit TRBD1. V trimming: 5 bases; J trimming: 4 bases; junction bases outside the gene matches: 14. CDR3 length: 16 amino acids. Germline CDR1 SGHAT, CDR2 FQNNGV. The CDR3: CASSHRDSILRYEQYF. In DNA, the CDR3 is TGTGCCAGCAGCCACCGGGACAGCATTCTACGGTACGAGCAGTACTTC.

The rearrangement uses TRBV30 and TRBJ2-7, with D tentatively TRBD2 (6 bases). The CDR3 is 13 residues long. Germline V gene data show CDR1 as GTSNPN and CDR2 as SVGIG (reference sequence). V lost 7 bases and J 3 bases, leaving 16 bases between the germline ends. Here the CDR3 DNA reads TGTGCCTCAAGCGGGCAGGGAGTCTACGAGCAGTACTTC. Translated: CASSGQGVYEQYF.

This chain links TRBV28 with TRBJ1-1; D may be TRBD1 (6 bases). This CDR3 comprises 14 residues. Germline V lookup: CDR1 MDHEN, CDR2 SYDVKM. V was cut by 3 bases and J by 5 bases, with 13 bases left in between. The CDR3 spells CASSFNRELTEAFF. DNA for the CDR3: TGTGCCAGCAGTTTCAACAGGGAGCTTACTGAAGCTTTCTTT.

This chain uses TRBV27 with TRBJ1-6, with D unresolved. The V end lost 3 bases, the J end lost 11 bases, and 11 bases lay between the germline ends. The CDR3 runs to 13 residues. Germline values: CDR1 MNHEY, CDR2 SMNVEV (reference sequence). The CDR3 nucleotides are TGTGCCAGCAGTTTTGCCCCGTCGACACCCCTCCACTTT. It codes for CASSFAPSTPLHF.

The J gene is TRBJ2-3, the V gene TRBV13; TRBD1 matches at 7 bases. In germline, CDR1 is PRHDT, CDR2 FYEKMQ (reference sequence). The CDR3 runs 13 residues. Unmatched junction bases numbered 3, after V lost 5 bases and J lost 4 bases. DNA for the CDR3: TGTGCCAGCAGCCCCGACAGGGCAGATACGCAGTATTTT. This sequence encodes CASSPDRADTQYF.

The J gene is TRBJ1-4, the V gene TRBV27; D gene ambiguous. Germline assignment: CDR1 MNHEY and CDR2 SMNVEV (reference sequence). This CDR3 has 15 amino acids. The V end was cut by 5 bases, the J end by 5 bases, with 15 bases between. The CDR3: CASSVHRASNEKLFF. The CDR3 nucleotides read TGTGCCAGCAGTGTTCACCGGGCGTCCAATGAAAAACTGTTTTTT.

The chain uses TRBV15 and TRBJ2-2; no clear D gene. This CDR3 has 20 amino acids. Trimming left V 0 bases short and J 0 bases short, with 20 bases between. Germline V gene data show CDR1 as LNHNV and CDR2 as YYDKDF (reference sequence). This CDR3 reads CATSREIRVARLSNTGELFF. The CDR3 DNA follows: TGTGCCACCAGCAGAGAGATTCGGGTAGCCAGGTTATCGAACACCGGGGAGCTGTTTTTT.